Below are 25 T cell receptor beta chains sequenced from a single sample in a study of blood T cell repertoires in COVID-19. Assay used: immunoSEQ multiplex PCR; TCRdb lists only in-frame clones, some missing. The sample shows under 150,000 clones, about three quarters of them seen only once. Input material: peripheral blood. These receptors all come from a woman older than 75 with active or convalescent COVID-19.

The chain is built from TRBV7-9 and TRBJ1-6, with 7 bases matching TRBD1. Germline V gene sequence: CDR1 SEHNR, CDR2 FQNEAQ (reference sequence). The CDR3 totals 15 residues. The ends lost 4 bases at V and 6 bases at J; junction bases unmatched: 6. CDR3 DNA sequence: TGTGCCAGCAGCTCGAGGGACAGCTCTAATTCACCCCTCCACTTT. Translation: CASSSRDSSNSPLHF. The full variable domain, its missing parts supplied by reference TRBV7-9 and TRBJ1-6, is DTGVSQNPRHKITKRGQNVTFRCDPISEHNRLYWYRQTLGQGPEFLTYFQNEAQLEKSRLLSDRFSAERPKGSFSTLEIQRTEQGDSAMYLCASSSRDSSNSPLHFGNGTRLTVT.

This chain uses TRBV7-9 with TRBJ1-1; D unresolved. The CDR3 sequence is 16 residues long. V was pared by 6 bases and J by 1 base, with 18 bases between. CDR1 SEHNR and CDR2 FQNEAQ come from the germline V gene (reference sequence). CDR3: CASRSGLKRENTEAFF. The CDR3 DNA sequence: TGTGCCAGCAGGAGCGGGCTCAAGCGAGAGAACACTGAAGCTTTCTTT.

The chain couples TRBV10-3 to TRBJ2-3; D might be TRBD2 (5 bases). The length of the CDR3 is 11 residues. Trimming pared 10 bases from V and 5 bases from J, leaving 10 bases between. From germline, CDR1 is ENHRY and CDR2 SYGVKD. The CDR3 loop is CANRGKDTQYF. The CDR3 DNA follows: TGTGCCAATAGAGGGAAAGATACGCAGTATTTT.

The V and J genes are TRBV18 and TRBJ2-2; 8 bases agree with TRBD1. Germline CDR1 reads KGHSH; CDR2 reads LQKENI. This CDR3 is built from 14 residues. V lost 5 bases, J lost 6 bases, and 5 bases stayed unmatched. CDR3 residues: CASSALTGAGELFF. The CDR3 DNA sequence: TGTGCCAGCTCAGCGTTGACAGGGGCCGGGGAGCTGTTTTTT.

V gene TRBV6-2 or TRBV6-3 combines with J gene TRBJ2-2; TRBD1 is a possible D gene (6 bases). Germline V CDR1 and CDR2: MNHEY, SVGEGT. V was cut by 5 bases and J by 9 bases, with 16 bases left in between. This CDR3 spans 14 amino acids. This CDR3 is CASSQGTLSRELFF. The CDR3, as DNA: TGTGCCAGCAGTCAAGGGACACTTTCACGGGAGCTGTTTTTT.

This clone has a single count. V and J are TRBV7-9 and TRBJ1-4; 8 bases are a match to TRBD1. V trimming: 5 bases; J trimming: 7 bases; junction bases outside the gene matches: 6. This CDR3 region has 14 residues. From germline, CDR1 is SEHNR and CDR2 FQNEAQ (reference sequence). As DNA, the CDR3 is TGTGCCAGCAGCCGAGGACAGGGAGGTGAAAAACTGTTTTTT. Encoded protein: CASSRGQGGEKLFF.

The chain is built from TRBV28 and TRBJ1-2; 10 bases map to TRBD1. The CDR3 has 14 amino acids. V dropped 7 bases and J dropped 4; count of bases not matched to a gene: 6. Germline loops: CDR1 MDHEN, CDR2 SYDVKM. The CDR3 region is CASTLGQGLYGYTF. The CDR3 bases are TGTGCCAGCACCCTGGGACAGGGGCTCTATGGCTACACCTTC.

The chain joins TRBV19 to TRBJ1-5, with TRBD1 matching over 9 bases. With 4 bases clipped from V and 0 bases from J, the junction kept 10 bases outside the gene matches. This CDR3 has 18 amino acids. Looked up from germline, CDR1 is LNHDA and CDR2 is SQIVND (reference sequence). CDR3 loop: CASSTGTGQTYSNQPQHF. Written as DNA, the CDR3 is TGTGCCAGTAGTACGGGGACAGGGCAAACATATAGCAATCAGCCCCAGCATTTT.

The J gene is TRBJ1-1, the V gene TRBV20-1; D ambiguous. V shed 3 bases and J shed 7 bases, with 24 bases lying between them. From germline, CDR1 is DFQATT and CDR2 SNEGSKA (reference sequence). CDR3 length equals 16 residues. CDR3 DNA sequence: TGCAGTGCTAGTATGAGGCCCGGGAGACGGGGTGGTGAAGCTTTCTTT. It codes for CSASMRPGRRGGEAFF.

This clone was seen ten or more times. The chain carries TRBV18 and TRBJ2-7; 9 bases fit TRBD1. V lost 3 bases and J lost 1; bases outside the gene matches: 4. The CDR3 is made up of 15 amino acids. Germline V gene data show CDR1 as KGHSH and CDR2 as LQKENI. In nucleotides, the CDR3 is TGTGCCAGCTCACCGGACAGGGGAAAATCCTACGAGCAGTACTTC. It encodes CASSPDRGKSYEQYF.

In this sample, this clone turned up a few times. The chain recombines TRBV2 with TRBJ1-1; a weak D match, TRBD1 (5 bases). CDR3 length: 16 residues. V lost 6 bases, J lost 5 bases, and 22 bases lay in between. Germline assignment: CDR1 SNHLY and CDR2 FYNNEI. CDR3 in amino acids: CASRGGSAASSTEAFF. The DNA for the CDR3 is TGTGCCAGCAGGGGGGGGAGTGCAGCTTCGAGTACTGAAGCTTTCTTT.

The rearrangement uses TRBV28 and TRBJ2-5; 7 bases agree with TRBD1. The length of the CDR3 is 15 residues. Trimming at V came to 6 bases and at J to 0 bases, leaving 7 bases not matched to a gene. From germline, CDR1 is MDHEN and CDR2 SYDVKM. The DNA for the CDR3 is TGTGCCAGCAGAAGACAGGGCATTTACCAAGAGACCCAGTACTTC. This encodes CASRRQGIYQETQYF.

V gene TRBV3-1 (or the pseudogene TRBV3-2) combines with J gene TRBJ1-5, with 10 nucleotides matching TRBD1. CDR1 is LGHDT, CDR2 YNNKEL, per germline (reference sequence). Losses at the gene ends were 4 bases for V and 10 bases for J; bases not matched to a gene: 4. This CDR3 has 13 amino acids. In DNA form, the CDR3 reads TGTGCCAGCAGCCGCGGACAGGGGGGCCCCCAGCATTTT. As protein: CASSRGQGGPQHF.

V is TRBV4-1 and J is TRBJ1-2, with a tentative D call TRBD1 (5 bases). The length of the CDR3 is 15 residues. Germline V gene sequence: CDR1 MGHRA, CDR2 YSYEKL. With 0 bases removed from V and 7 bases from J, the gap between germline ends came to 15 bases. The CDR3 here is CASSQDGRVRGGYTF. For the CDR3, the DNA is TGCGCCAGCAGCCAAGATGGCAGGGTAAGGGGTGGCTACACCTTC.

This chain uses TRBV6-1 with TRBJ2-5, with D possibly TRBD1 on 7 matching bases. Germline V lookup: CDR1 MNHNS, CDR2 SASEGT. The CDR3 length is 17 residues. V gave up 2 bases and J gave up 5 bases, with 21 bases separating them. CDR3 in DNA: TGTGCCAGCAGTGAACGGGGCAGGGGGGCTCGGGGGGAGACCCAGTACTTC. It translates to CASSERGRGARGETQYF.

This chain joins TRBV3-1 (or the pseudogene TRBV3-2) and TRBJ2-2; a weak D match, TRBD1 (6 bases). CDR1 and CDR2 from the germline V gene are LGHDT and YNNKEL (reference sequence). The CDR3 consists of 15 residues. V shed 6 bases and J shed 4 bases, with 15 bases lying between them. CDR3 nucleotide sequence: TGTGCCAGCAGGCGTCAAGGGGGTGGCACCGGGGAGCTGTTTTTT. Encoded protein: CASRRQGGGTGELFF.

V usage is TRBV2 and J usage is TRBJ1-2; no clear D gene. Germline assignment: CDR1 SNHLY and CDR2 FYNNEI. The CDR3 is made up of 12 amino acids. V lost 6 bases and J lost 7, with 12 bases in between. The CDR3 protein is CASSVGVAGYTF. The DNA of the CDR3 is TGTGCCAGCAGCGTCGGGGTAGCTGGCTACACCTTC.

The genes are TRBV4-1 and TRBJ1-4; D gene uncertain. Germline CDR1 reads MGHRA; CDR2 reads YSYEKL. The CDR3 runs to 12 residues. V lost 1 base and J 8 bases, leaving 5 bases between the germline ends. The CDR3, as DNA: TGCGCCAGCAGCCAAGTACGGGAAAAACTGTTTTTT. Translated, it gives CASSQVREKLFF.

This clone has a handful of counts. This sequence joins TRBV7-3 and TRBJ1-5, with unresolved D. V was trimmed by 9 bases and J by 10 bases, leaving 10 bases between them. From germline, CDR1 is SGHTA and CDR2 FQGTGA. This CDR3 comprises 10 residues. The CDR3 coding sequence is TGTGCCAGACCGGGAGGTCCCCAGCATTTT. Protein: CARPGGPQHF.

The chain employs TRBV11-3 and TRBJ2-5; D is undetermined. Germline loops: CDR1 SGHNT, CDR2 YENEEA. This CDR3 is 13 amino acids long. The V and J ends lost 4 bases and 5 bases respectively, with 11 bases between them. The CDR3 sequence: CASSYVTGETQYF. For the CDR3, the DNA is TGTGCCAGCAGCTATGTTACCGGGGAGACCCAGTACTTC. Using reference TRBV11-3 and TRBJ2-5 for the parts outside the CDR3, the full variable domain is EAGVVQSPRYKIIEKKQPVAFWCNPISGHNTLYWYLQNLGQGPELLIRYENEEAVDDSQLPKDRFSAERLKGVDSTLKIQPAELGDSAVYLCASSYVTGETQYFGPGTRLLVL.

The gene calls are TRBV14 and TRBJ1-6; a possible D gene is TRBD1 (6 bases). With 0 bases removed from V and 8 bases from J, the gap between germline ends came to 11 bases. The CDR3 sequence is 15 residues long. In germline, CDR1 is SGHDN, CDR2 FVKESK. The DNA of the CDR3 is TGTGCCAGCAGCCAAGATCAGGGGTCCTATTCACCCCTCCACTTT. Translating gives CASSQDQGSYSPLHF.

A few counts support this clone. V is TRBV11-3 and J is TRBJ2-3; 9 bases map to TRBD2. The germline V gene encodes CDR1 SGHNT and CDR2 YENEEA. Trimming cost V 5 bases and J 7 bases; bases outside gene matches: 13. CDR3 size: 16 residues. CDR3 residues: CASSTHSGGRVNTQYF. CDR3 in DNA: TGTGCCAGCAGCACTCATAGCGGGGGTCGCGTGAATACGCAGTATTTT.

This clone has only a few counts. V and J are TRBV5-6 and TRBJ1-2, with TRBD1 matching 7 bases. The CDR3 has 18 amino acids. Germline V gene lookup returns CDR1 SGHDT and CDR2 YYEEEE. The V segment lost 4 bases and the J segment 0 bases; nucleotides outside the gene matches: 15. The CDR3 bases are TGTGCCAGCAGCAGGAAATACAGGGGAACTCGAGCTAACTATGGCTACACCTTC. This encodes CASSRKYRGTRANYGYTF.

This sequence joins TRBV3-1 (or the pseudogene TRBV3-2) and TRBJ2-2, with a tentative D call TRBD1 (6 bases). The germline V gene has CDR1 LGHDT and CDR2 YNNKEL (reference sequence). V was trimmed by 4 bases and J by 1 base, leaving 13 bases between them. The CDR3 covers 16 residues. The CDR3 DNA reads as TGTGCCAGCAGCCCGAAGACAGGTTGGAACACCGGGGAGCTGTTTTTT. This translates into CASSPKTGWNTGELFF.

The chain uses TRBV9 and TRBJ1-1; TRBD1 is a possible D gene (5 bases). Germline CDR1 SGDLS, CDR2 YYNGEE. This CDR3 comprises 16 residues. V was shortened by 0 bases and J by 0 bases, with 12 bases between the two germline ends. In DNA form, the CDR3 reads TGTGCCAGCAGCGTAGGCCCAGACAGCATGAACACTGAAGCTTTCTTT. It codes for CASSVGPDSMNTEAFF.